What follows are 9 T cell receptor beta chains derived from one specimen sequenced in a study of CD8+ T cells in alopecia areata. Samples from alopecia areata patients were lesional scalp punch biopsies and peripheral blood. The sequencing template was cDNA reverse transcribed from extracted RNA. Here immunoSEQ multiplex PCR was the method, and the copy in TCRdb shows in-frame clones only, minus some. The table records roughly 13,000 clones, 55% to 70% of them present only once. The sample in question was skin, obtained at week 0. The receptors come from a human donor with alopecia areata.

This chain uses TRBV5-6 with TRBJ1-2; D not certain. V was shortened by 2 bases and J by 5 bases, with 13 bases between the two germline ends. The CDR3 has 14 amino acids. In germline, CDR1 is SGHDT, CDR2 YYEEEE. This CDR3 reads CASSFPDLRYGYTF. The CDR3 DNA reads as TGTGCCAGCAGCTTCCCAGATTTACGGTATGGCTACACCTTC.

This clone showed up just a few times. The gene calls are TRBV12-2 and TRBJ2-5; the D call of TRBD2 is as the table states it, not checked on the DNA. TRBV12-2 is tagged as a pseudogene. The CDR3 spans 15 residues. In DNA form, the CDR3 reads TGTGCAAGTCGCTTAGATCTAGTGTTCCAAGAGACCCAGTACTTC. Amino acid sequence: CASRLDLVFQETQYF.

This chain joins TRBV7-9 and TRBJ1-4; D is unclear. Trimming removed 6 bases at V and 0 bases at J, with 14 bases between. The CDR3 totals 16 residues. Germline CDR1 SEHNR, CDR2 FQNEAQ (reference sequence). CDR3 in amino acids: CASSPRTGATNEKLFF. The DNA for the CDR3 is TGTGCCAGCAGTCCACGTACCGGCGCAACTAATGAAAAACTGTTTTTT.

The rearrangement joins TRBV4-1 to TRBJ1-2; D not certain. The CDR3 extends over 17 amino acids. Germline CDR1 is MGHRA and CDR2 is YSYEKL. Trimming removed 1 base from V and 7 bases from J, with 22 bases in between. In DNA, the CDR3 is TGCGCCAGCAGCCAAGTTCGATTGGCACAGAGGATCCGTGGCTACACCTTC. Translating it yields CASSQVRLAQRIRGYTF.

Only a few counts were recorded for this clone. The chain carries TRBV10-3 and TRBJ2-2, with TRBD2 identical over 7 bases. The germline CDR1 and CDR2 sequences are ENHRY and SYGVKD. With 6 bases clipped from V and 0 bases from J, the junction kept 4 bases outside the gene matches. This CDR3 has 15 residues. The CDR3 coding sequence is TGTGCCATCAGCCGGGACTACCCGAACACCGGGGAGCTGTTTTTT. Translation gives CAISRDYPNTGELFF.

Written as DNA, the CDR3 is TGTGCCAGCTCACTCGACCTGAGCTCCTATAATTCACCCCTCCACTTT. The encoded protein is CASSLDLSSYNSPLHF. The chain joins TRBV18 to TRBJ1-6; D ambiguous. Trimming pared 4 bases from V and 0 bases from J, leaving 10 bases between. Per the germline V gene, CDR1 is KGHSH and CDR2 is LQKENI. This CDR3 region has 16 residues. The full variable domain, with the rest looked up from reference TRBV18 and TRBJ1-6, is NAGVMQNPRHLVRRRGQEARLRCSPMKGHSHVYWYRQLPEEGLKFMVYLQKENIIDESGMPKERFSAEFPKEGPSILRIQQVVRGDSAAYFCASSLDLSSYNSPLHFGNGTRLTVT.

The rearrangement joins TRBV9 to TRBJ2-1, with 14 bases aligning to TRBD2. CDR1 and CDR2 (germline): SGDLS, YYNGEE. The CDR3 has 18 residues. The V and J ends lost 0 bases and 5 bases, in that order; junction bases with no gene match: 7. CDR3 in amino acids: CASSVGLAGGALDNEQFF. The CDR3 DNA is TGTGCCAGCAGCGTAGGACTAGCGGGGGGGGCGCTGGACAATGAGCAGTTCTTC.

The chain carries TRBV27 and TRBJ2-1; 9 bases agree with TRBD2. Looked up from germline, CDR1 is MNHEY and CDR2 is SMNVEV (reference sequence). V shed 8 bases, J shed 3 bases, and the junction held 8 bases outside the gene matches. The CDR3 loop spans 15 amino acids. For the CDR3, the DNA is TGTGCCAGCTGCGGGGGGGCCGGGAACTACAATGAGCAGTTCTTC. It codes for CASCGGAGNYNEQFF.

Of note for this clone: This sample includes further DNA sequences coding for the same CDR3. V usage is TRBV11-2 and J usage is TRBJ2-3; maybe TRBD2 (5 bases). Germline V lookup: CDR1 SGHAT, CDR2 FQNNGV. CDR3 length: 18 residues. V shed 0 bases and J shed 2 bases, with 18 bases lying between them. The CDR3 loop reads CASSLDREGLSDTDTQYF. CDR3 DNA sequence: TGTGCCAGCAGCTTAGATCGTGAGGGCCTTAGCGACACAGATACGCAGTATTTT.